This record covers a single TCR beta chain. Its antigen is still unknown. Trimming shortened V by 6 bases and J by 6 bases, and 19 bases separated the two germline ends. The CDR3 has 15 residues. Germline V gene sequence: CDR1 KGHSH, CDR2 LQKENI. The sample is drawn from a study of T cell responses to AZD1222 COVID-19 vaccine. Broader study findings: Unmutated variant regions are reportedly targeted by nearly half of spike-specific TCRs. With two AZD1222 doses given, Spike-specific TCR breadth and depth both rose.

TCRdb's copy holds only in-frame clones and misses some; the assay was immunoSEQ multiplex PCR. The repertoire holds roughly 55,000 clones, 87% seen once, with over 3.5% in the top ten. The chain combines TRBV18 with TRBJ2-3, with D possibly matching TRBD1 (6 bases). The sample here was peripheral blood, taken on day 0 of AZD1222 vaccination. The sequence was obtained from an adult in good health. CDR3 sequence: CASSPGTPPWDTQYF. The DNA of the CDR3 is TGTGCCAGCTCCCCCGGGACACCACCCTGGGATACGCAGTATTTT.